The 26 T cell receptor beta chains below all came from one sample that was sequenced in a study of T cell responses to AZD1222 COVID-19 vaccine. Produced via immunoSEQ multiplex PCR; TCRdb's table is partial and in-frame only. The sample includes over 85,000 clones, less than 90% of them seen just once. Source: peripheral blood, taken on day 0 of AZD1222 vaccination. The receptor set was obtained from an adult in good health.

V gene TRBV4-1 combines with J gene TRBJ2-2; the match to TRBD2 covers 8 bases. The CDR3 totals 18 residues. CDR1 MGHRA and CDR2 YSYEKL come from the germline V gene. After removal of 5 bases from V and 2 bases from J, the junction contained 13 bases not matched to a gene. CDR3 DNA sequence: TGCGCCAGCAGCTTTTATATAAGACTAGCGCTAAACACCGGGGAGCTGTTTTTT. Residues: CASSFYIRLALNTGELFF.

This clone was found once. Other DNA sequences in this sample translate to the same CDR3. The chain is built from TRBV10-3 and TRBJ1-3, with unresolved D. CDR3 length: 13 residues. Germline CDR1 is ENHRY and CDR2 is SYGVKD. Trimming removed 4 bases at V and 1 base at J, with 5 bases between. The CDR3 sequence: CAISATSGNTIYF. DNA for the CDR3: TGTGCCATCAGTGCCACGTCTGGAAACACCATATATTTT.

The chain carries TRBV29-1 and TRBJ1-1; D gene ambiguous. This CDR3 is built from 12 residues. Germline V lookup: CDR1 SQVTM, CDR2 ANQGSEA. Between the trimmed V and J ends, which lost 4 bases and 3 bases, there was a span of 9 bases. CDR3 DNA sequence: TGCAGCGTTGTGGACTTGGACACTGAAGCTTTCTTT. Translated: CSVVDLDTEAFF.

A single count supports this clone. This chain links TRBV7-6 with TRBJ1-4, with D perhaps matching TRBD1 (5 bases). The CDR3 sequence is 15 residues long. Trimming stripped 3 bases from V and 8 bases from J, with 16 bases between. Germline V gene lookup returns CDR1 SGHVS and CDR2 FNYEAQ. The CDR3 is CASSFGGDGWEKLFF. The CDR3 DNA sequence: TGTGCCAGCAGCTTCGGAGGGGATGGTTGGGAAAAACTGTTTTTT.

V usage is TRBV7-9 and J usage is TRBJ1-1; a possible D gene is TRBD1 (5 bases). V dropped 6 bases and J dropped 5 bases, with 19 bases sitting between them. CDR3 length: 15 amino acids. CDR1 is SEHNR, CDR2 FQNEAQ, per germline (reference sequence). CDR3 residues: CASRTARGPRTEAFF. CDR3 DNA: TGTGCCAGCAGAACGGCCCGGGGACCAAGGACTGAAGCTTTCTTT.

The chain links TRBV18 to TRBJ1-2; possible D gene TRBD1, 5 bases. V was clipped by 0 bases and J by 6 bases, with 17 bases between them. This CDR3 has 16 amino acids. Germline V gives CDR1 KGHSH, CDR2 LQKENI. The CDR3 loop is CASSPPPSGPPDGYTF. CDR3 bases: TGTGCCAGCTCACCACCGCCTTCAGGGCCTCCCGATGGCTACACCTTC.

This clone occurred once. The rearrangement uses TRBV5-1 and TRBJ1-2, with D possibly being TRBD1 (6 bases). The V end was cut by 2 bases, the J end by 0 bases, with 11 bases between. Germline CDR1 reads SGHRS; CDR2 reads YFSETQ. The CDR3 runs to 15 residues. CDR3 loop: CASSLGGNSNYGYTF. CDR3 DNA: TGCGCCAGCAGCTTAGGGGGAAATTCTAACTATGGCTACACCTTC.

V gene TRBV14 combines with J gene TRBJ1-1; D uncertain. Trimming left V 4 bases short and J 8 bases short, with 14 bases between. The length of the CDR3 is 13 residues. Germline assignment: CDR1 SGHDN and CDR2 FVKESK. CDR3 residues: CASSLQEGLEAFF. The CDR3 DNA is TGTGCCAGCAGCCTCCAAGAAGGGCTAGAAGCTTTCTTT.

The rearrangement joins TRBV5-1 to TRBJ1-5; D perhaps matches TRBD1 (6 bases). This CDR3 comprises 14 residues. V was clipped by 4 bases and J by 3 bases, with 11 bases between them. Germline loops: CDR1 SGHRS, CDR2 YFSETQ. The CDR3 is CASSPGQNNQPQHF. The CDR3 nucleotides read TGCGCCAGCAGCCCAGGACAGAACAATCAGCCCCAGCATTTT.

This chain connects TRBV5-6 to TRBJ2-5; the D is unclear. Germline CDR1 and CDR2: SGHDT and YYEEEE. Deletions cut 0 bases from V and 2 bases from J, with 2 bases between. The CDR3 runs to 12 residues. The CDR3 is CASSLVQETQYF. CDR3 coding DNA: TGTGCCAGCAGCTTGGTTCAAGAGACCCAGTACTTC.

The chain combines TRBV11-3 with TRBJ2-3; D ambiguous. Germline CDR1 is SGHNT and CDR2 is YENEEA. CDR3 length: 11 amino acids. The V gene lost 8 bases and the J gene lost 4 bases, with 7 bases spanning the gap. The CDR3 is CASARSDTQYF. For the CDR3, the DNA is TGTGCCAGCGCCCGGTCAGATACGCAGTATTTT.

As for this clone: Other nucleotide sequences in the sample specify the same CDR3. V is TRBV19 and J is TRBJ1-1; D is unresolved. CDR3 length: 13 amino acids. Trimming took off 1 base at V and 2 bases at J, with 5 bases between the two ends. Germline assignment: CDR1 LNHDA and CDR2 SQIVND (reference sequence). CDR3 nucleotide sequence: TGTGCCAGTAGTATAGCCAGAAACACTGAAGCTTTCTTT. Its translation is CASSIARNTEAFF. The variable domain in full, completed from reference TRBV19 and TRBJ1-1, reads DGGITQSPKYLFRKEGQNVTLSCEQNLNHDAMYWYRQDPGQGLRLIYYSQIVNDFQKGDIAEGYSVSREKKESFPLTVTSAQKNPTAFYLCASSIARNTEAFFGQGTRLTVV.

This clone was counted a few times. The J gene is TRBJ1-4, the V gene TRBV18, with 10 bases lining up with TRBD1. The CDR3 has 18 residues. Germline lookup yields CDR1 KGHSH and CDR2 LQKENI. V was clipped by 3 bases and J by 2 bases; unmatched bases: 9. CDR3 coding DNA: TGTGCCAGCTCACCGGACGCTGGACAGGGGGGCACTAATGAAAAACTGTTTTTT. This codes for CASSPDAGQGGTNEKLFF.

The DNA of the CDR3 is TGTGCCTGGAGCCTCAACAGTGAAAAACTGTTTTTT. Its protein is CAWSLNSEKLFF. The chain has TRBV30 and TRBJ1-4, with D unclear. V lost 3 bases and J lost 7, with 9 bases in between. The CDR3 is 12 residues long. Germline V gene sequence: CDR1 GTSNPN, CDR2 SVGIG (reference sequence).

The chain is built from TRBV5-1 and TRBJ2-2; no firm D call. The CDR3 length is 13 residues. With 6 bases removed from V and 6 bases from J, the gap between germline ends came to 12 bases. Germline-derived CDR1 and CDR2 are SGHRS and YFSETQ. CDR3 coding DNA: TGCGCCAGCAAGACCATAGGACCCGGGGAGCTGTTTTTT. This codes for CASKTIGPGELFF.

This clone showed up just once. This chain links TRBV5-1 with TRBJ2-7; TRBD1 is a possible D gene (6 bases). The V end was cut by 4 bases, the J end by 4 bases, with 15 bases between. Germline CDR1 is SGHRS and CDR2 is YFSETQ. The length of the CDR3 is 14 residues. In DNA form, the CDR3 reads TGCGCCAGCAGCGAGATACAGGGTATTTACGAGCAGTACTTC. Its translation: CASSEIQGIYEQYF.

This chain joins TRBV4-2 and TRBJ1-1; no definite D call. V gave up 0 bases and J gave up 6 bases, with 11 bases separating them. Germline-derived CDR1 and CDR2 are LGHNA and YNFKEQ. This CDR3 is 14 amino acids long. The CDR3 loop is CASSQDGRFPEAFF. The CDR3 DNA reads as TGTGCCAGCAGCCAAGATGGCCGGTTCCCTGAAGCTTTCTTT.

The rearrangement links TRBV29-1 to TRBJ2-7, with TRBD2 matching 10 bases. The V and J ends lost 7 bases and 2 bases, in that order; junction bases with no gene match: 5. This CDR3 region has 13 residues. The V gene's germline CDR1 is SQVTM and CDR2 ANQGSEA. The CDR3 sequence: CSASTSGPYEQYF. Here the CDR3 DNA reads TGCAGCGCTTCGACTAGCGGGCCCTACGAGCAGTACTTC.

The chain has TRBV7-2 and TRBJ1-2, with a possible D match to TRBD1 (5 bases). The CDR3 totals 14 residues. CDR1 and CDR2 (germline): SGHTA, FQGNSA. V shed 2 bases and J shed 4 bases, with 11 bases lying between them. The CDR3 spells CASSLPDRPYGYTF. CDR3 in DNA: TGTGCCAGCAGCTTACCCGACAGACCCTATGGCTACACCTTC.

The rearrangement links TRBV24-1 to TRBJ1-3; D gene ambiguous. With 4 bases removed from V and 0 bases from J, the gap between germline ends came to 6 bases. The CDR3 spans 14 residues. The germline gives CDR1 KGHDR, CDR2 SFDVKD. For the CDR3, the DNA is TGTGCCACCAGTGACACCAGCTCTGGAAACACCATATATTTT. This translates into CATSDTSSGNTIYF.

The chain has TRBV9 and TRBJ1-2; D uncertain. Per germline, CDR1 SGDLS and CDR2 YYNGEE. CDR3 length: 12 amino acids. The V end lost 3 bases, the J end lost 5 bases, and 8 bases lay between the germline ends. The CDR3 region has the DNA TGTGCCAGCAGCGCTTCTTCATATGGCTACACCTTC. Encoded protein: CASSASSYGYTF.

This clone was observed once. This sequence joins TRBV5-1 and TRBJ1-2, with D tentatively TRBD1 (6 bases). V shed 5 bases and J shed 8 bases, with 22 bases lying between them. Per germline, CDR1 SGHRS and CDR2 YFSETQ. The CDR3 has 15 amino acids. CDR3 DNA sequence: TGCGCCAGCAGACCCAACAGGGACACTGCGGGAGGCTACACCTTC. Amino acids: CASRPNRDTAGGYTF. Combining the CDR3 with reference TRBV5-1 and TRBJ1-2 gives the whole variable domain KAGVTQTPRYLIKTRGQQVTLSCSPISGHRSVSWYQQTPGQGLQFLFEYFSETQRNKGNFPGRFSGRQFSNSRSEMNVSTLELGDSALYLCASRPNRDTAGGYTFGSGTRLTVV.

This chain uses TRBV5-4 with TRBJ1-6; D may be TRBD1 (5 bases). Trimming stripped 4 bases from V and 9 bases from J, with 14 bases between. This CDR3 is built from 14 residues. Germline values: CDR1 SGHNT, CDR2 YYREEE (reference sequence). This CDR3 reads CASSRDGSSSPLHF. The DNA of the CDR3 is TGTGCCAGCAGCCGGGACGGAAGCAGTTCACCCCTCCACTTT.

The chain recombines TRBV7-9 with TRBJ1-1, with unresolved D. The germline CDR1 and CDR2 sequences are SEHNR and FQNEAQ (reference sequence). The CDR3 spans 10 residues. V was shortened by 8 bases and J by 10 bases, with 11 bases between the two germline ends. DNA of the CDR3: TGTGCCAGCGGAAATCTGGTAGCTTTCTTT. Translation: CASGNLVAFF.

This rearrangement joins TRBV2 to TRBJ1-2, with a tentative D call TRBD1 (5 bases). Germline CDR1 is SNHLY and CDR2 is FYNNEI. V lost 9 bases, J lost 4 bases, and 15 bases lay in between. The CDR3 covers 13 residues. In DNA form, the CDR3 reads TGTGCCAGACAGCGATCAGGGTTCTATGGCTACACCTTC. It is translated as CARQRSGFYGYTF.

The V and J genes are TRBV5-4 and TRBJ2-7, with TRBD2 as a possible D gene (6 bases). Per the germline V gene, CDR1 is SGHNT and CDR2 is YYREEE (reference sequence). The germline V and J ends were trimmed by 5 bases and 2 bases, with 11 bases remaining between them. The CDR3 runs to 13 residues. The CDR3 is CASRGTETYEQYF. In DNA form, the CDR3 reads TGTGCCAGCAGGGGGACTGAAACCTACGAGCAGTACTTC.